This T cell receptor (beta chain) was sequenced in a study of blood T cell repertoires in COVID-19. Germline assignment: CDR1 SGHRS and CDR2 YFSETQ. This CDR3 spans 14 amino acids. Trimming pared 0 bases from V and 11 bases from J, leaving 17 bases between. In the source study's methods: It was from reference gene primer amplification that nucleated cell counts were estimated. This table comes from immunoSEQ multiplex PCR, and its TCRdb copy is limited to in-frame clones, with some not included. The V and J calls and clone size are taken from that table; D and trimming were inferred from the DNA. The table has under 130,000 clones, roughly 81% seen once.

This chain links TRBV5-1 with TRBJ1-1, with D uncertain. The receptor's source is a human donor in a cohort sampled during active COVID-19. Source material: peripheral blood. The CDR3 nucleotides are TGCGCCAGCAGCTTGGAGAATACTGAGACGGAGGCTTTCTTT. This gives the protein CASSLENTETEAFF.